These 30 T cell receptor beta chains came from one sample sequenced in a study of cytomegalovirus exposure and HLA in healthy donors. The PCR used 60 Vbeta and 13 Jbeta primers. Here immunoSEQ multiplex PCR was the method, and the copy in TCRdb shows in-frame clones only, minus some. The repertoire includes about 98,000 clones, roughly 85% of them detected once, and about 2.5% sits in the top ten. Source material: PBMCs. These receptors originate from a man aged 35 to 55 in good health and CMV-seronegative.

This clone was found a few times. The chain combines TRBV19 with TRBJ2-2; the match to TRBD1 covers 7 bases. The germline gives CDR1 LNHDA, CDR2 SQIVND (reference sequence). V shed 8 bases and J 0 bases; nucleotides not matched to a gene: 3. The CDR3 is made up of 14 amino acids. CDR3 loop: CASQGGANTGELFF. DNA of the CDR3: TGTGCCAGTCAAGGGGGCGCGAACACCGGGGAGCTGTTTTTT.

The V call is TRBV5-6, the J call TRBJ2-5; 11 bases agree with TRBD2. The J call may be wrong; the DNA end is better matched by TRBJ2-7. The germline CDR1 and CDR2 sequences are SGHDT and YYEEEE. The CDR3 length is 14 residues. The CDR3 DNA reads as TGTGCCAGCAGCTTGACTAGCGGGGGCGACGAGCAGTACTTC. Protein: CASSLTSGGDEQYF.

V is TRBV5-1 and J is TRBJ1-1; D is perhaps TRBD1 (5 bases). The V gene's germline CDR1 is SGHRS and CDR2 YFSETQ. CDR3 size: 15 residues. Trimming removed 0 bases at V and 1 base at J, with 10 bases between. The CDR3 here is CASSLAGGGNTEAFF. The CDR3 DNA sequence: TGCGCCAGCAGCTTGGCCGGGGGGGGGAACACTGAAGCTTTCTTT.

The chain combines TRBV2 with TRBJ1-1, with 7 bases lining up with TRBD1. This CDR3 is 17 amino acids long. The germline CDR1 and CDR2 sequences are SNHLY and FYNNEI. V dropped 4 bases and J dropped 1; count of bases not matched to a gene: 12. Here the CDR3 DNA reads TGTGCCAGCAGTGTAAGGTCAACAGGGGCGTCGAACACTGAAGCTTTCTTT. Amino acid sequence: CASSVRSTGASNTEAFF.

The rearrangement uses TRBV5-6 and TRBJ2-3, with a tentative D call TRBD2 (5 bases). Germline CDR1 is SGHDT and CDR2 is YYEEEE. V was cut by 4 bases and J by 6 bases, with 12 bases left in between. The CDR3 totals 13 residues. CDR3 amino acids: CASSRTLADTQYF. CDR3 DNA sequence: TGTGCCAGCAGCCGAACATTAGCGGATACGCAGTATTTT.

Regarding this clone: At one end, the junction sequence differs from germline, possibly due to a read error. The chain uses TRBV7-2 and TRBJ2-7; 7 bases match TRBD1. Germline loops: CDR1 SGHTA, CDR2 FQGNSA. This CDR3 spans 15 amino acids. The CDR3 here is CASSLDYRGTYGQYF. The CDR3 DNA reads TGTGCCAGCAGCTTAGACTACAGGGGTACCTACGGGCAGTACTTC.

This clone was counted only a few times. In DNA, the CDR3 is TGTGCCAGCAGCTCCGGCTGGCGGACTGAAGCTTTCTTT. Encoded protein: CASSSGWRTEAFF. V is TRBV7-2 and J is TRBJ1-1; D not resolved. Germline assignment: CDR1 SGHTA and CDR2 FQGNSA. The V end lost 4 bases, the J end lost 5 bases, and 11 bases lay between the germline ends. This CDR3 contains 13 residues.

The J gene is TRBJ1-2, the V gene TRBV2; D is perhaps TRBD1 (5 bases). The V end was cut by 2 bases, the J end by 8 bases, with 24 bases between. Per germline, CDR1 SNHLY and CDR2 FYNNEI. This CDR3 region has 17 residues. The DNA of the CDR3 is TGTGCCAGCAGTGAATGGTCAGGGACTATTCTAACTAGCGGCTACACCTTC. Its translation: CASSEWSGTILTSGYTF.

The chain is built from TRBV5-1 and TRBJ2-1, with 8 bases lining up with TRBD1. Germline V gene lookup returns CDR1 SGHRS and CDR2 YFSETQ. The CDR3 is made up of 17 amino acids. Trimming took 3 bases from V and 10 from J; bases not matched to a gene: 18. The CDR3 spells CASSSEDRVQGYREQFF. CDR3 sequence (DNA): TGCGCCAGCAGCTCAGAGGACAGGGTTCAAGGCTACCGGGAGCAGTTCTTC.

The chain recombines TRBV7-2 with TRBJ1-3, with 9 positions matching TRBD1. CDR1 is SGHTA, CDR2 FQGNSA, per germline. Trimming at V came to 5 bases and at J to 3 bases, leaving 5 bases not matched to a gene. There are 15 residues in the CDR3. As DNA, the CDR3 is TGTGCCAGCAGCCCAGGGACAGGGTTTGGAAACACCATATATTTT. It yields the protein CASSPGTGFGNTIYF.

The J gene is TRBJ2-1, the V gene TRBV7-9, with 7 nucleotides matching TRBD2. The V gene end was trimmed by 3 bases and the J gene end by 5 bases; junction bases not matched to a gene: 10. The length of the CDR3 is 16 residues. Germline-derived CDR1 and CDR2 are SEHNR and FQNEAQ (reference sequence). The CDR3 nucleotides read TGTGCCAGCAGCTTTTGGGGCGGGGGTCACGACAATGAGCAGTTCTTC. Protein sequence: CASSFWGGGHDNEQFF.

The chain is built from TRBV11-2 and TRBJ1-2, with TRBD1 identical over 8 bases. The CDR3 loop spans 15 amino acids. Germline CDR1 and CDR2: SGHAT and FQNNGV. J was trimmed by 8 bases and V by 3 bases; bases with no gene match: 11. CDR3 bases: TGTGCCAGCAGCTTTGCCCCGGGACAGGAATTGGGCTACACCTTC. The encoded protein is CASSFAPGQELGYTF.

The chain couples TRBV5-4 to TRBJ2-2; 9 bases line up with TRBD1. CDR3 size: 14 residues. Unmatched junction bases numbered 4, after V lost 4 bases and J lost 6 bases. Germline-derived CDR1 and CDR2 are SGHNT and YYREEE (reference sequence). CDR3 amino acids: CASSRQGGAGELFF. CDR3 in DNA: TGTGCCAGCAGCCGACAGGGGGGGGCCGGGGAGCTGTTTTTT.

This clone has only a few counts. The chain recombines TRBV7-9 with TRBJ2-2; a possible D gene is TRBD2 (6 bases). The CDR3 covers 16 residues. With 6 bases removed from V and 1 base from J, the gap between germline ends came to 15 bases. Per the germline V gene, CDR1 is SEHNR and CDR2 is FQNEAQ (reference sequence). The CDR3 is CASSYTGTLNTGELFF. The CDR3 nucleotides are TGTGCCAGCAGTTATACCGGGACTCTGAACACCGGGGAGCTGTTTTTT.

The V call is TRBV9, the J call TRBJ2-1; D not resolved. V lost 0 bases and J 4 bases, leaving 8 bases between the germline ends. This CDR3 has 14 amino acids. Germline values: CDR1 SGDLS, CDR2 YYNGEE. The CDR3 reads CASSVAGLYNEQFF. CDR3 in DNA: TGTGCCAGCAGCGTAGCTGGGCTGTACAATGAGCAGTTCTTC.

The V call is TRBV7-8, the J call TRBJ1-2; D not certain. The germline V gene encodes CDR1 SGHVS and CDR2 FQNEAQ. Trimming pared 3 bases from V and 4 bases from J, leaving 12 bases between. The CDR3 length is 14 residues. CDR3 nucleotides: TGTGCCAGCAGCTTTGGAGGCTCTGGCTATGGCTACACCTTC. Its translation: CASSFGGSGYGYTF.

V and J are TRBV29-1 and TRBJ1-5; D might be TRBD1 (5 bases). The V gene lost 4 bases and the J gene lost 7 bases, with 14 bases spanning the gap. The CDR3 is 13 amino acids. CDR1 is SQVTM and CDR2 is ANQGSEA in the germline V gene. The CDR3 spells CSVVLRGGQPQHF. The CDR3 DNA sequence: TGCAGCGTTGTTTTAAGGGGAGGGCAGCCCCAGCATTTT.

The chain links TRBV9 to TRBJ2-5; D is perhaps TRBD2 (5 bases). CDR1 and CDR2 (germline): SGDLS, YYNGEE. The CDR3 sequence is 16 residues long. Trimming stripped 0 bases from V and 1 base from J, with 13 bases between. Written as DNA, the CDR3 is TGTGCCAGCAGCGTAGCTTGGGGAGCCACCCAAGAGACCCAGTACTTC. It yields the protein CASSVAWGATQETQYF.

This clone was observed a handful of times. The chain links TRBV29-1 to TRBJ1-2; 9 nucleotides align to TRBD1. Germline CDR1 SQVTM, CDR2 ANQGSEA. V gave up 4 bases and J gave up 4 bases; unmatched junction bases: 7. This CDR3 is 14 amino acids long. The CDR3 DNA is TGCAGCGTTGGGGCACAGGGGGCAACCTATGGCTACACCTTC. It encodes CSVGAQGATYGYTF.

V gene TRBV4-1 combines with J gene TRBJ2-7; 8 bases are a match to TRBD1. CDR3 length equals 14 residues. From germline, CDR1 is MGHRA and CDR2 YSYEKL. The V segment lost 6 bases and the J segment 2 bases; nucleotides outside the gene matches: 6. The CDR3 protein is CASSQGTGPYEQYF. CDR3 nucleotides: TGCGCCAGCAGTCAGGGGACAGGACCCTACGAGCAGTACTTC.

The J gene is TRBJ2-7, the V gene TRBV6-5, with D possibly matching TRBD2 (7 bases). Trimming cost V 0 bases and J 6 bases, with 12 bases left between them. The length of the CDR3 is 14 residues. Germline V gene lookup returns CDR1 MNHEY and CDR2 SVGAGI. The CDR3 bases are TGTGCCAGCAGTTACTCGATTGGGGGGGCCGAGCAGTACTTC. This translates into CASSYSIGGAEQYF.

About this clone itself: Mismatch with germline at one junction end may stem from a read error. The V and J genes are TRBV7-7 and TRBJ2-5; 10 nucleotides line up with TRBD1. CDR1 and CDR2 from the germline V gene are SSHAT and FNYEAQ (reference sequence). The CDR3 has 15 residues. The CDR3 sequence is CASSPGTGVQETQYF. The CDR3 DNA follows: TGTGCTAGCAGCCCCGGGACAGGGGTTCAAGAGACCCAGTACTTC. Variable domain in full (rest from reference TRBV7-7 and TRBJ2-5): GAGVSQSPRYKVTKRGQDVTLRCDPISSHATLYWYQQALGQGPEFLTYFNYEAQPDKSGLPSDRFSAERPEGSISTLTIQRTEQRDSAMYRCASSPGTGVQETQYFGPGTRLLVL.

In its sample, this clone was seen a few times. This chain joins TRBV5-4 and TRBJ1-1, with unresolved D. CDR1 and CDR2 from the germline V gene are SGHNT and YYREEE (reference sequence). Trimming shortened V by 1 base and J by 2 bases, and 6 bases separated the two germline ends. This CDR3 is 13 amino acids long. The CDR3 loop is CASSLTYNTEAFF. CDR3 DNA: TGTGCCAGCAGCTTGACATATAACACTGAAGCTTTCTTT.

The CDR3 nucleotides read TGCGCCAGCAGCTTGGTCCCTAGCGGGAATGAGCAGTTCTTC. Translated: CASSLVPSGNEQFF. The chain uses TRBV5-1 and TRBJ2-1; the match to TRBD2 covers 8 bases. In germline, CDR1 is SGHRS, CDR2 YFSETQ. The CDR3 is 14 amino acids. After removal of 0 bases from V and 7 bases from J, the junction contained 3 bases not matched to a gene.

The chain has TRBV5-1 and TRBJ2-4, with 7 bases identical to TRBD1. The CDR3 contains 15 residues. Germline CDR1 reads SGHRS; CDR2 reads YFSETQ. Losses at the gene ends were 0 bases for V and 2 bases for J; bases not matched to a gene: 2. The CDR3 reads CASSLGQGTKNIQYF. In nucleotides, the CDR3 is TGCGCCAGCAGCTTGGGACAGGGAACCAAAAACATTCAGTACTTC.

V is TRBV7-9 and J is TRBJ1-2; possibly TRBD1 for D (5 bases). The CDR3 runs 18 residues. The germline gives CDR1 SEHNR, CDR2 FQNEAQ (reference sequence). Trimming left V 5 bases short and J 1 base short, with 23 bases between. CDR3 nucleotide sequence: TGTGCCAGCAGCGCGCCGACAGAACCGATAAAGGATAACTATGGCTACACCTTC. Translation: CASSAPTEPIKDNYGYTF.

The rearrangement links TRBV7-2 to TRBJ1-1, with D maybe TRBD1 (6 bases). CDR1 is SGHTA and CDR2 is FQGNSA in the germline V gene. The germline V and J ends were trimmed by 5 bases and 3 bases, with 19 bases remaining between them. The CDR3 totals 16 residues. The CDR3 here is CASSHLQGQVDTEAFF. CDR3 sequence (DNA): TGTGCCAGCAGCCACTTACAGGGTCAGGTGGACACTGAAGCTTTCTTT.

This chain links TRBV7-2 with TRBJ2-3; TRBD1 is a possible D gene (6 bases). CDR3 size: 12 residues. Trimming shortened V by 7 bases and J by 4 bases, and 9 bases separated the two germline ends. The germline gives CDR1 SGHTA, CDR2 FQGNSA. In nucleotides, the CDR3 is TGTGCCAGCACTCCAGGGGCAGATACGCAGTATTTT. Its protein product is CASTPGADTQYF.

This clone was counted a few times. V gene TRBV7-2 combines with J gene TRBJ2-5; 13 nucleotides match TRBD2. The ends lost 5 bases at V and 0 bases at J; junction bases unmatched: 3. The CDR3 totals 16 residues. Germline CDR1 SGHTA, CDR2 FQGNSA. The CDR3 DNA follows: TGTGCCAGCAGCGAGACTAGCGGGAGGTACCAAGAGACCCAGTACTTC. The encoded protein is CASSETSGRYQETQYF.

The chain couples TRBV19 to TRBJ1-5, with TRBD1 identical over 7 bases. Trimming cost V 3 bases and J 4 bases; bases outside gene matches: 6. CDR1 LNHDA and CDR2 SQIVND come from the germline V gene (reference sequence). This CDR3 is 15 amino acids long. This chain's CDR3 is CASSIGDRTNQPQHF. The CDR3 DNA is TGTGCCAGTAGTATTGGGGACAGAACGAATCAGCCCCAGCATTTT.